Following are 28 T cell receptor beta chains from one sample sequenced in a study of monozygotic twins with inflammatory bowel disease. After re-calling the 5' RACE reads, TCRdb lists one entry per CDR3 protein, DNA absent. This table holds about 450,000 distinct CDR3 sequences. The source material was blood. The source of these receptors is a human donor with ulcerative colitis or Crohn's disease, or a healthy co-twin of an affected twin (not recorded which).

Here the CDR3 reads CASTWETDNTGELFF. This rearrangement joins TRBV6-1 to TRBJ2-2; the TCRdb call, TRBD2, lacks DNA for checking. From germline, CDR1 is MNHNS and CDR2 SASEGT. This CDR3 contains 15 residues.

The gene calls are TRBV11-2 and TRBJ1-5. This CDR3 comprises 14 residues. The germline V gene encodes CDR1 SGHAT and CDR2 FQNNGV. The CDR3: CASSLGHFGQPQHF.

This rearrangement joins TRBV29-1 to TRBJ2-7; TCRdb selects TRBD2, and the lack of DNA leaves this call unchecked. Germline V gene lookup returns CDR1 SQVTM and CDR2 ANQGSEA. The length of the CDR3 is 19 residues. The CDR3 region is CSVEGPPGLAGVGSYEQYF.

CDR3 residues: CASSPLLAGRPDTQYF. V and J are TRBV27 and TRBJ2-3; checking the TCRdb D call of TRBD2 is not possible without DNA. The CDR3 extends over 16 amino acids. Germline V gene data show CDR1 as MNHEY and CDR2 as SMNVEV (reference sequence).

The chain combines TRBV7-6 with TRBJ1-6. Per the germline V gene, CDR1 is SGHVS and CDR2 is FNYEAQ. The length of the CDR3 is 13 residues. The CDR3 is CASSLNNNSPLHF. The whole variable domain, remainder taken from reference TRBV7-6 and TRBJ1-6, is GAGVSQSPRYKVTKRGQDVALRCDPISGHVSLYWYRQALGQGPEFLTYFNYEAQQDKSGLPNDRFSAERPEGSISTLTIQRTEQRDSAMYRCASSLNNNSPLHFGNGTRLTVT.

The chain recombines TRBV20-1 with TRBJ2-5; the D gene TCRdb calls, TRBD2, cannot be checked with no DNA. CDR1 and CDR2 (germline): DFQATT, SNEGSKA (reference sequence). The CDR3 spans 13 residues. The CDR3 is CSASAGGGETQYF.

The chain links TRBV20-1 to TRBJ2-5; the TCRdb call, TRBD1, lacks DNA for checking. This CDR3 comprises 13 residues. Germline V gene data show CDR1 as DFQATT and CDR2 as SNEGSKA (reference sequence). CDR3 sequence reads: CSNAGRGQETQYF.

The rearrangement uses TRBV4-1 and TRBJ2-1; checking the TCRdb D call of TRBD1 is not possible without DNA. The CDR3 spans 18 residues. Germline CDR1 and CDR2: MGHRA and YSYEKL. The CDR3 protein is CASSQVSSQGVSYNEQFF.

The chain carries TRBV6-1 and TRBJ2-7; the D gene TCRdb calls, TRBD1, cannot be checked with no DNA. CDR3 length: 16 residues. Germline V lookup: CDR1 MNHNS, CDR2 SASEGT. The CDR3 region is CASSPQGIGWGGEQYF.

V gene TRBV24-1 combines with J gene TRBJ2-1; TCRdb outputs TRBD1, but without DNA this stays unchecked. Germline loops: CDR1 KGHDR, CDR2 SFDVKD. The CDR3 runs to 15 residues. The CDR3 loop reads CATSEGQGSYNEQFF.

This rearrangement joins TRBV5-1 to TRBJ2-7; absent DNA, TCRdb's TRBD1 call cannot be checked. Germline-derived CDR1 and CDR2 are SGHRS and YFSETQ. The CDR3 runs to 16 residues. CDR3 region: CASSLVPTGVRGEQYF.

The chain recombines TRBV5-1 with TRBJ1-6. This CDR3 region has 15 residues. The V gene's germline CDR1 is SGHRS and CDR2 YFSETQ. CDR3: CASSLDTGKNSPLHF.

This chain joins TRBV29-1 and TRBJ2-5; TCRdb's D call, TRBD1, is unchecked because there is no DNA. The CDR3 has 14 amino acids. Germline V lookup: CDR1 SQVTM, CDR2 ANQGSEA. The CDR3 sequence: CSVEGTDFQETQYF. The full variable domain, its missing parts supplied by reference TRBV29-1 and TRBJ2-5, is SAVISQKPSRDICQRGTSLTIQCQVDSQVTMMFWYRQQPGQSLTLIATANQGSEATYESGFVIDKFPISRPNLTFSTLTVSNMSPEDSSIYLCSVEGTDFQETQYFGPGTRLLVL.

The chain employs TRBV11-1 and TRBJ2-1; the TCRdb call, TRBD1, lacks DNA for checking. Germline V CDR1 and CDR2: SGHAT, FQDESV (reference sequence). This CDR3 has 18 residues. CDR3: CASSAFTGGESSYNEQFF.

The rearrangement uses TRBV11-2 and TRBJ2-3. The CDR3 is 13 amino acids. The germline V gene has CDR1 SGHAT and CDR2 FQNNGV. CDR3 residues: CASSYGTTDTQYF.

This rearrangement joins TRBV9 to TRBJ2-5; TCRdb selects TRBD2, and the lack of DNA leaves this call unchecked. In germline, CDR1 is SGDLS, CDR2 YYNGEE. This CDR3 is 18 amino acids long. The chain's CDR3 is CASSYSPTEPASLETQYF.

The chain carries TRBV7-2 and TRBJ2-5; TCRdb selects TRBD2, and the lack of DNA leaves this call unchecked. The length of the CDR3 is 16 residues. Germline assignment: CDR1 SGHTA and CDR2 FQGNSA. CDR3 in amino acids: CASSSGTSGSGETQYF.

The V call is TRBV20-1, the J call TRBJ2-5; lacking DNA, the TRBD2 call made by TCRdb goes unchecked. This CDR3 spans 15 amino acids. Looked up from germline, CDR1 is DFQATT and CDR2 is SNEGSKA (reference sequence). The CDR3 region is CSARDVGLAEETQYF.

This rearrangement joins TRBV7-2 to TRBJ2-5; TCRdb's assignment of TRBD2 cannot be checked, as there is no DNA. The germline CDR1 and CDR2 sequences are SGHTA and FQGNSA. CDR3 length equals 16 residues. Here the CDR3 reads CASSPIGLAGQETQYF. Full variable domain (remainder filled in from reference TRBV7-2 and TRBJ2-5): GAGVSQSPSNKVTEKGKDVELRCDPISGHTALYWYRQSLGQGLEFLIYFQGNSAPDKSGLPSDRFSAERTGGSVSTLTIQRTQQEDSAVYLCASSPIGLAGQETQYFGPGTRLLVL.

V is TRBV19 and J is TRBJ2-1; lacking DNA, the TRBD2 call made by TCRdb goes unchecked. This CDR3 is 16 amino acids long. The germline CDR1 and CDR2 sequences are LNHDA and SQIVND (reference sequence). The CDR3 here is CASSVQTSGFYNEQFF.

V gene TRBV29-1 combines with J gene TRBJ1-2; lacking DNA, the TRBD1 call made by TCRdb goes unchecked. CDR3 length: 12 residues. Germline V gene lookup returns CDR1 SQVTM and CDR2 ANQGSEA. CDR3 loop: CSVGDRTYGYTF.

The CDR3 sequence is CASSLRLSGDYEKLFF. The rearrangement links TRBV5-5 to TRBJ1-4; TCRdb designates TRBD1, a call that cannot be tested without DNA. In germline, CDR1 is SGHKS, CDR2 YYEKEE (reference sequence). The CDR3 extends over 16 amino acids.

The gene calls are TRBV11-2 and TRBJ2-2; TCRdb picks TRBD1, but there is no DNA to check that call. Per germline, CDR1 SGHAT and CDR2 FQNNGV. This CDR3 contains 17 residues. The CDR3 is CASSSFPDREVTGELFF.

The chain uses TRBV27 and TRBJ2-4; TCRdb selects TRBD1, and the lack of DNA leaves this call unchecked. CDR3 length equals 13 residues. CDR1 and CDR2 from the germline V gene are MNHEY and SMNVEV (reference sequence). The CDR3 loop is CASRDRVTDIQYF.

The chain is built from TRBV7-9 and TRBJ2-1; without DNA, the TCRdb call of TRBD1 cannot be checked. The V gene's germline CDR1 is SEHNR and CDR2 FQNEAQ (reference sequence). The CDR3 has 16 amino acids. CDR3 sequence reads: CASSLGQGPPNNEQFF.

This CDR3 reads CASSALRGNGNEQFF. J is TRBJ2-1 and V is TRBV7-2; TCRdb designates TRBD1, a call that cannot be tested without DNA. The CDR3 is made up of 15 amino acids. Germline assignment: CDR1 SGHTA and CDR2 FQGNSA.

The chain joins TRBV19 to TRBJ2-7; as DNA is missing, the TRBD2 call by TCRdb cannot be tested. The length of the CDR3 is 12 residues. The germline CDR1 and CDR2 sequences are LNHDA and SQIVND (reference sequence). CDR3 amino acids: CATLGPGSKQYF.

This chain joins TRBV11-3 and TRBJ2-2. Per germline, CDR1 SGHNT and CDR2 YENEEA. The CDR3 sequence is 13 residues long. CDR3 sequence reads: CASSSDSTGELFF. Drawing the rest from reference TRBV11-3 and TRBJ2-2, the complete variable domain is EAGVVQSPRYKIIEKKQPVAFWCNPISGHNTLYWYLQNLGQGPELLIRYENEEAVDDSQLPKDRFSAERLKGVDSTLKIQPAELGDSAVYLCASSSDSTGELFFGEGSRLTVL.